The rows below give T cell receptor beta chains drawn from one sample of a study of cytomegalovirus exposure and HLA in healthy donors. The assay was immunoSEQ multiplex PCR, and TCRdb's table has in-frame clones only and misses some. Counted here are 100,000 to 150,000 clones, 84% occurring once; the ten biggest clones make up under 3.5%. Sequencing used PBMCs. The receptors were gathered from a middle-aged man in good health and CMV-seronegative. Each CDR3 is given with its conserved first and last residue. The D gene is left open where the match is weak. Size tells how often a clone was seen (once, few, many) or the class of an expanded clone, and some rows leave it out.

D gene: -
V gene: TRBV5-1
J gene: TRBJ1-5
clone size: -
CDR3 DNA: TGCGCCAGCAATTGGGGGGGGAGCAATCAGCCCCAGCATTTT
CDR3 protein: CASNWGGSNQPQHF

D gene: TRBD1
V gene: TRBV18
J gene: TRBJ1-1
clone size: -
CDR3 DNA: TGTGCCAGCTCCGGGACAGCAGAAGGGGGTGTCACTGAAGCTTTCTTT
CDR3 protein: CASSGTAEGGVTEAFF

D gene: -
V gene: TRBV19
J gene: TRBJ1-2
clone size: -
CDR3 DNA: TGTGCCAGTATCCATGCGGACTATGGCTACACCTTC
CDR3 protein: CASIHADYGYTF

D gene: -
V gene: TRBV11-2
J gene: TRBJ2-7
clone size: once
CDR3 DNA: TGTGCCAGCAGCCCCAGAAAGCAGGGAGAGCAGTACTTC
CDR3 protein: CASSPRKQGEQYF

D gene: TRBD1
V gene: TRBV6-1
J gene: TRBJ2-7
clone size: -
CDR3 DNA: TGTGCCAGCAGTGAAGTACCCGGGACAGGGGGCGACAAGCAGTACTTC
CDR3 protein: CASSEVPGTGGDKQYF

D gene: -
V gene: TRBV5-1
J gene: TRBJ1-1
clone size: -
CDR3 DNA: TGCGCCAGCAGCTTTGAAGGGGGACCGTCAGCAGCTTTCTTT
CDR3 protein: CASSFEGGPSAAFF

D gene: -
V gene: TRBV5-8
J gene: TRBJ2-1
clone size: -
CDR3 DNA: TGTGCCAGCAGCTTCCCCGGCAGGGTGAATGAGCAGTTCTTC
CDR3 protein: CASSFPGRVNEQFF

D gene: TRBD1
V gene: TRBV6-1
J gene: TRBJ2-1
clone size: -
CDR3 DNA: TGTGCCAGCAGCGAACGGACAGGGAGGAGAGGGAATGAGCAGTTCTTC
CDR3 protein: CASSERTGRRGNEQFF

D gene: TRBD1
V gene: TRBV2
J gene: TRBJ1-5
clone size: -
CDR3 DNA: TGTGCCAGCAATGGACAGGGGACGAGCAATCAGCCCCAGCATTTT
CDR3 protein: CASNGQGTSNQPQHF

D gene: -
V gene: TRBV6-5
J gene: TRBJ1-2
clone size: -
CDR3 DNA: TGTGCCAGCAGTTACGGGAGGGACACCTCCTATGGCTACACCTTC
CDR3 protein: CASSYGRDTSYGYTF

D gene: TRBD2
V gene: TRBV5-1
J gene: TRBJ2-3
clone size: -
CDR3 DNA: TGCGCCAGCAGCTCAGGCGGGGGGGCCGGCACAGATACGCAGTATTTT
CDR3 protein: CASSSGGGAGTDTQYF

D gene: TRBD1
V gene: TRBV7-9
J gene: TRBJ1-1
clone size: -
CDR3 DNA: TGTGCCAGCAGCCGACAGGGGTTGAACACTGAAGCTTTCTTT
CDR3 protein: CASSRQGLNTEAFF

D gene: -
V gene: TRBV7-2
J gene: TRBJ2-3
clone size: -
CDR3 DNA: TGTGCCAGCAGCTTAGGGCAGGCCCCAGATACGCAGTATTTT
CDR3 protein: CASSLGQAPDTQYF

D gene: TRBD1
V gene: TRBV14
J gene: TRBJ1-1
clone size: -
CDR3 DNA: TGTGCCAGCAGCCGACAGGGGACTGAAGCTTTCTTT
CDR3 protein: CASSRQGTEAFF

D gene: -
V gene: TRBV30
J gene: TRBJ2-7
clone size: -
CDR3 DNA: TGTGCCTGGAGTGACCTCCACAGGATCCACGAGCAGTACTTC
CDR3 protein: CAWSDLHRIHEQYF

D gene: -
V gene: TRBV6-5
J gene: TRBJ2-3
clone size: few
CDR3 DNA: TGTGCCAGCAGTTACTCAAGCATCCCAGATACGCAGTATTTT
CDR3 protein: CASSYSSIPDTQYF

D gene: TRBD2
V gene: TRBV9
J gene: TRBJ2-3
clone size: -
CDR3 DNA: TGTGCCAGCAGCGCCGCGGGGGGGGCTGATACGCAGTATTTT
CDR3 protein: CASSAAGGADTQYF

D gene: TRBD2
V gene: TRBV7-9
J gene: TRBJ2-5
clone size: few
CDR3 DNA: TGTGCCAGCAGCTTACCCCTAGCGGTGATAGAGACCCAGTACTTC
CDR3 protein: CASSLPLAVIETQYF

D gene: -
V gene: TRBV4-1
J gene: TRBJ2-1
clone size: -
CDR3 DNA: TGCGCCAGCAGCCGCGGGACGGGAGATGAGCAGTTCTTC
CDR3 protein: CASSRGTGDEQFF

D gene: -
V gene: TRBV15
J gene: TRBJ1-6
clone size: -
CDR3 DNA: TGTGCCACCAGTCGAGGGATTTCCTATAATTCACCCCTCCACTTT
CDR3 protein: CATSRGISYNSPLHF

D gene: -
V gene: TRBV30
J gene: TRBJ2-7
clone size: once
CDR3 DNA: TGTGCCGGAAACCGGGACTTCTCCTACGAGCAGTACTTC
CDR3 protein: CAGNRDFSYEQYF

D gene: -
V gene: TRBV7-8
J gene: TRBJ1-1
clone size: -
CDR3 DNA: TGTGCCAGCAGCTTCCCAGGGACTGAAGCTTTCTTT
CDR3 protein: CASSFPGTEAFF

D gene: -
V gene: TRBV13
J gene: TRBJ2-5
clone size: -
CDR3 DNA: TGTGCCAGCAGCTCCCCCGCGAGCGAGACCCAGTACTTC
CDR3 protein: CASSSPASETQYF

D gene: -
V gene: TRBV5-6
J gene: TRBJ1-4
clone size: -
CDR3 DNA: TGTGCCAGCAGCTTGGCCTACGAGGGAGGTAATGAAAAACTGTTTTTT
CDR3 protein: CASSLAYEGGNEKLFF

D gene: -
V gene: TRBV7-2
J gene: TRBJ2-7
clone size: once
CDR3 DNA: TGTGCCAGCAGCTTAGAACGCGGGAACTTCTACGAGCAGTACTTC
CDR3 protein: CASSLERGNFYEQYF

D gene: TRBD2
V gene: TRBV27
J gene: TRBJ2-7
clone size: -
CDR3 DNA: TGTGCCAGCAGTCCCGGGAGGGGGGTTCCCTACGAGCAGTACTTC
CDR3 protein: CASSPGRGVPYEQYF

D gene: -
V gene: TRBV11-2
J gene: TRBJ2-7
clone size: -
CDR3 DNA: TGTGCCAGCAGCCCCCCAGGGGCTAGCGGCACCTACGAGCAGTACTTC
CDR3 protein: CASSPPGASGTYEQYF

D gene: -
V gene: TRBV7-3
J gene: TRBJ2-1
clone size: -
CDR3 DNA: TGTGCCAGCAGCCGGATTCCAGGGGATGAGCAGTTCTTC
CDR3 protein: CASSRIPGDEQFF

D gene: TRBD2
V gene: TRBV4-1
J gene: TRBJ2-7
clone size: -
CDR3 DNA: TGCGCCAGCAGCTTAGCGGGGGGGGTCTCCTACGAGCAGTACTTC
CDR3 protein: CASSLAGGVSYEQYF

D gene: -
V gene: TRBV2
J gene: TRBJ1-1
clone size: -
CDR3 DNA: TGTGCCAGCAGGGGGACTCAGGGAAGCACTGAAGCTTTCTTT
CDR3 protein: CASRGTQGSTEAFF

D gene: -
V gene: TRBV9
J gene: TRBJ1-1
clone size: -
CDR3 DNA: TGTGCCAGCAGCGTTGGGGACACACTAAATGATGCTTTCTTT
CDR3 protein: CASSVGDTLNDAFF

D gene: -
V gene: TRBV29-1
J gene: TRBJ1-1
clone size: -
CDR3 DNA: TGCAGCGTTGAACGTGGGGGGGAGGGACGAGCTTTCTTT
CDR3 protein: CSVERGGEGRAFF

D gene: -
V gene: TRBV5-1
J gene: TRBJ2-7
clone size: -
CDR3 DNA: TGCGCCAGCAGCTTGGGAAGGGGGGGTCCCGGGCAGTACTTC
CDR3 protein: CASSLGRGGPGQYF

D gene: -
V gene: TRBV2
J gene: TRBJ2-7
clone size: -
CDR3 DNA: TGTGCCAGCAGTGAAGCGGTACAGAACTACGAGCAGTACTTC
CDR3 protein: CASSEAVQNYEQYF

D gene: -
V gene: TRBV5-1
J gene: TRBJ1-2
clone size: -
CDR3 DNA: TGCGCCAGCAGGGAAACTCACAGGGTTAACTATGGCTACACCTTC
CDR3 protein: CASRETHRVNYGYTF

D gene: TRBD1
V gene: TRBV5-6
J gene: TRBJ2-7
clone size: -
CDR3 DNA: TGTGCCAGCAGCGATTACAGGGGTAAGAGCTCCTACGAGCAGTACTTC
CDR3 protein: CASSDYRGKSSYEQYF

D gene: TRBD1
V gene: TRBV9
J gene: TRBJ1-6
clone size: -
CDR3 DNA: TGTGCCAGCAGCGTAGGTGGACAGGGGAACTCACCCCTCCACTTT
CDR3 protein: CASSVGGQGNSPLHF

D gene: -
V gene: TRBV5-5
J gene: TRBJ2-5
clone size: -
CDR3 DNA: TGTGCCAGCAGCTTGTCCTACCAAGAGACCCAGTACTTC
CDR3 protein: CASSLSYQETQYF

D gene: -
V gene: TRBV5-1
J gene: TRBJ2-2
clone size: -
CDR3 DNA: TGCGCCAGCAGCTTGGACAACCTGCCCGGGGAGCTGTTTTTT
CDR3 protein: CASSLDNLPGELFF

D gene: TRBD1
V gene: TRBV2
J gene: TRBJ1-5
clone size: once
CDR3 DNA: TGTGCCAGCAATCTGGACAGGCATCGATTCAATCAGCCCCAGCATTTT
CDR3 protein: CASNLDRHRFNQPQHF

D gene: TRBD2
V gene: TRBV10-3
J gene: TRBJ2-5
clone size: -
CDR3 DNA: TGTGCCGTCAGTGAGGGTGGAGCGGGGGGGGAGACCCAGTACTTC
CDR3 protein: CAVSEGGAGGETQYF

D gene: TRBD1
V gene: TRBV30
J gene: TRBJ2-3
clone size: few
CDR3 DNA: TGTGCCTGGAGCACAACAGGGGACCCCGGCACAGATACGCAGTATTTT
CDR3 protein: CAWSTTGDPGTDTQYF